The 15 T cell receptor beta chains presented below share a single source sample, sequenced in a study of blood T cell repertoires in COVID-19. Measured with immunoSEQ multiplex PCR; TCRdb has only the in-frame clones, and not every one. Of over 85,000 clones in the sample, about 72% were seen once. Specimen: peripheral blood. Receptor source: a man aged 60-69 years with active or convalescent COVID-19.

This chain links TRBV6-5 with TRBJ2-5; TRBD2 aligns across 13 bases. The V segment lost 10 bases and the J segment 5 bases; nucleotides outside the gene matches: 4. CDR1 and CDR2 (germline): MNHEY, SVGAGI. This CDR3 is 13 amino acids long. This CDR3 is CATRTSGSETQYF. CDR3 DNA: TGTGCCACCAGGACTAGCGGGAGTGAGACCCAGTACTTC.

The J gene is TRBJ2-7, the V gene TRBV27; a weak D match, TRBD2 (6 bases). Germline V gives CDR1 MNHEY, CDR2 SMNVEV (reference sequence). The CDR3 runs 16 residues. The V end was cut by 4 bases, the J end by 1 base, with 17 bases between. The CDR3 region is CASSYTTGTVSYEQYF. In DNA, the CDR3 is TGTGCCAGCAGTTATACCACCGGGACTGTATCCTACGAGCAGTACTTC.

The rearrangement joins TRBV6-5 to TRBJ1-1, with a weak D call TRBD1 (6 bases). This CDR3 has 13 amino acids. CDR1 MNHEY and CDR2 SVGAGI come from the germline V gene. Trimming removed 7 bases at V and 1 base at J, with 10 bases between. CDR3 sequence (DNA): TGTGCCAGCAAAAAACAGGGGAACACTGAAGCTTTCTTT. Encoded protein: CASKKQGNTEAFF.

In nucleotides, the CDR3 is TGTGCCAGCTCACTAGGCGAGACAGCCTCCTACGAGCAGTACGTC. It specifies CASSLGETASYEQYV. This chain uses TRBV18 with TRBJ2-7, with TRBD1 as a possible D gene (5 bases). Trimming took off 4 bases at V and 0 bases at J, with 13 bases between the two ends. CDR1 is KGHSH, CDR2 LQKENI, per germline. The CDR3 sequence is 15 residues long.

The chain uses TRBV15 and TRBJ2-7; the match to TRBD2 covers 9 bases. Germline trimming cut 3 bases from V and 2 bases from J; bases unmatched to any gene: 2. The germline gives CDR1 LNHNV, CDR2 YYDKDF (reference sequence). The CDR3 consists of 14 residues. CDR3 loop: CATSRGLATYEQYF. In DNA form, the CDR3 reads TGTGCCACCAGCAGGGGACTAGCAACCTACGAGCAGTACTTC.

The gene calls are TRBV3-1 (or the pseudogene TRBV3-2) and TRBJ1-1, with a tentative D call TRBD1 (5 bases). The CDR3 consists of 16 residues. The germline gives CDR1 LGHDT, CDR2 YNNKEL (reference sequence). Deletions cut 0 bases from V and 2 bases from J, with 13 bases between. The CDR3 sequence: CASSQDPPGLNTEAFF. In DNA, the CDR3 is TGTGCCAGCAGCCAAGATCCCCCAGGGTTAAACACTGAAGCTTTCTTT.

This rearrangement joins TRBV29-1 to TRBJ2-5; possible D gene TRBD1, 6 bases. Deletions cut 2 bases from V and 5 bases from J, with 18 bases between. CDR3 length: 15 amino acids. Germline V gene sequence: CDR1 SQVTM, CDR2 ANQGSEA. The CDR3 coding sequence is TGCAGCGTTGAAAATGCACAGGGTTTGCGTGAGACCCAGTACTTC. Translating gives CSVENAQGLRETQYF.

This clone was picked up one time. The rearrangement joins TRBV15 to TRBJ2-1, with TRBD2 matching over 10 bases. CDR1 is LNHNV, CDR2 YYDKDF, per germline (reference sequence). Unmatched junction bases numbered 10, after V lost 5 bases and J lost 6 bases. The CDR3 length is 16 residues. The CDR3 here is CATSVDGLAVSNEQFF. The DNA of the CDR3 is TGTGCCACCAGCGTAGACGGACTAGCGGTTTCCAATGAGCAGTTCTTC.

This chain connects TRBV4-1 to TRBJ2-3; 8 bases are shared with TRBD1. CDR3 length equals 17 residues. The junction had 10 bases not matched to a gene; V was cut back by 3 bases and J by 2 bases. Germline CDR1 reads MGHRA; CDR2 reads YSYEKL. CDR3 residues: CASSQAGQGLYTDTQYF. In DNA form, the CDR3 reads TGCGCCAGCAGCCAGGCCGGACAGGGCCTATACACAGATACGCAGTATTTT.

This rearrangement joins TRBV2 to TRBJ2-3; D call uncertain. The CDR3 sequence is 14 residues long. With 4 bases removed from V and 0 bases from J, the gap between germline ends came to 8 bases. The germline V gene encodes CDR1 SNHLY and CDR2 FYNNEI. The CDR3 DNA follows: TGTGCCAGCAGTGGAGGCAGCAGCACAGATACGCAGTATTTT. It yields the protein CASSGGSSTDTQYF.

The chain recombines TRBV18 with TRBJ2-5; TRBD2 aligns across 9 bases. V was pared by 3 bases and J by 4 bases, with 3 bases of the junction left unmatched. This CDR3 spans 14 amino acids. Germline-derived CDR1 and CDR2 are KGHSH and LQKENI. Here the CDR3 reads CASSPVAGVETQYF. In nucleotides, the CDR3 is TGTGCCAGCTCACCGGTAGCGGGAGTAGAGACCCAGTACTTC.

This clone is medium-sized (0.01 to 0.1%) in the sample. V usage is TRBV20-1 and J usage is TRBJ2-7; 7 bases fit TRBD2. Germline V gene sequence: CDR1 DFQATT, CDR2 SNEGSKA (reference sequence). The CDR3 is made up of 14 amino acids. V lost 3 bases to trimming and J lost 0 bases; unmatched junction nucleotides: 5. In DNA form, the CDR3 reads TGCAGTGCTAGTCCCAGCGGGGCCTCCTACGAGCAGTACTTC. Residues: CSASPSGASYEQYF.

The chain has TRBV2 and TRBJ2-3, with D maybe TRBD2 (5 bases). Per germline, CDR1 SNHLY and CDR2 FYNNEI. The CDR3 covers 12 residues. V dropped 2 bases and J dropped 11 bases, with 11 bases sitting between them. The CDR3 coding sequence is TGTGCCAGCAGTGAACGGGGTGTCGGGCAGTATTTT. The encoded protein is CASSERGVGQYF. The full variable domain, its missing parts supplied by reference TRBV2 and TRBJ2-3, is EPEVTQTPSHQVTQMGQEVILRCVPISNHLYFYWYRQILGQKVEFLVSFYNNEISEKSEIFDDQFSVERPDGSNFTLKIRSTKLEDSAMYFCASSERGVGQYFGPGTRLTVL.

The chain combines TRBV5-5 with TRBJ2-7, with 8 bases aligning to TRBD1. Germline CDR1 SGHKS, CDR2 YYEKEE (reference sequence). This CDR3 comprises 14 residues. Trimming took 6 bases from V and 2 from J; bases not matched to a gene: 7. The DNA for the CDR3 is TGTGCCAGCACCCCCTGGGGACAGGCCTACGAGCAGTACTTC. Protein sequence: CASTPWGQAYEQYF. The entire variable domain, with the rest obtained from reference TRBV5-5 and TRBJ2-7, is as follows: DAGVTQSPTHLIKTRGQQVTLRCSPISGHKSVSWYQQVLGQGPQFIFQYYEKEERGRGNFPDRFSARQFPNYSSELNVNALLLGDSALYLCASTPWGQAYEQYFGPGTRLTVT.

J is TRBJ1-5 and V is TRBV18, with a weak D call TRBD1 (5 bases). V was trimmed by 1 base and J by 9 bases, leaving 13 bases between them. Per germline, CDR1 KGHSH and CDR2 LQKENI. The CDR3 is 14 residues long. In DNA form, the CDR3 reads TGTGCCAGCTCACCACTGGGGGGGGAACGGCCCCAGCATTTT. This encodes CASSPLGGERPQHF.